These 16 T cell receptor beta chains came from one sample sequenced in a study of monozygotic twins with inflammatory bowel disease. One entry per CDR3 protein, without DNA, is what TCRdb gives after re-calling the 5' RACE reads. The specimen's table records approximately 400,000 distinct CDR3 sequences. Sequenced material: blood. The receptors derive from a human donor with ulcerative colitis or Crohn's disease, or a healthy co-twin of an affected twin (not recorded which).

The genes are TRBV10-3 and TRBJ1-6; as DNA is missing, the TRBD1 call by TCRdb cannot be tested. The germline V gene encodes CDR1 ENHRY and CDR2 SYGVKD. This CDR3 is 14 amino acids long. The CDR3 loop is CAISEAQGFVPLHF.

V is TRBV11-1 and J is TRBJ2-6; TCRdb picks TRBD1, but there is no DNA to check that call. The length of the CDR3 is 19 residues. CDR1 is SGHAT, CDR2 FQDESV, per germline (reference sequence). The CDR3 loop reads CASSILTGTGVSGANVLTF.

The chain carries TRBV6-5 and TRBJ1-5; TCRdb indicates TRBD1, and absent DNA this call remains unverified. The germline V gene has CDR1 MNHEY and CDR2 SVGAGI. The CDR3 extends over 13 amino acids. The CDR3: CASSYKGVQPQHF.

The chain recombines TRBV12-3 or TRBV12-4 with TRBJ1-2. The CDR3 totals 12 residues. The CDR3 sequence: CASRNIGYGYTF.

The CDR3 loop reads CASRGDNPISPLHF. V usage is TRBV28 and J usage is TRBJ1-6; TCRdb selects TRBD1, and the lack of DNA leaves this call unchecked. CDR1 MDHEN and CDR2 SYDVKM come from the germline V gene. The CDR3 covers 14 residues. The full variable domain, completed using reference TRBV28 and TRBJ1-6, is DVKVTQSSRYLVKRTGEKVFLECVQDMDHENMFWYRQDPGLGLRLIYFSYDVKMKEKGDIPEGYSVSREKKERFSLILESASTNQTSMYLCASRGDNPISPLHFGNGTRLTVT.

The CDR3 region is CASSPDPGPRRQTQYF. The rearrangement uses TRBV7-9 and TRBJ2-5; the D gene TCRdb calls, TRBD1, cannot be checked with no DNA. CDR1 is SEHNR, CDR2 FQNEAQ, per germline (reference sequence). The CDR3 loop spans 16 amino acids.

The chain recombines TRBV21-1 with TRBJ1-1; TCRdb's D gene call, TRBD1, goes unchecked for lack of DNA. TRBV21-1 is a listed pseudogene. The CDR3 has 17 residues. This CDR3 is CASSSPDRGGIYTEAFF.

The V gene is TRBV11-2, the J gene TRBJ1-1. This CDR3 comprises 16 residues. The germline V gene encodes CDR1 SGHAT and CDR2 FQNNGV. The CDR3 region is CASSQTLLRSAFEAFF.

The V call is TRBV19, the J call TRBJ1-2; TCRdb names TRBD1, which stays unverified in the absence of DNA. This CDR3 has 16 amino acids. Germline V gene data show CDR1 as LNHDA and CDR2 as SQIVND (reference sequence). The CDR3 sequence: CASSISTGTLLYGYTF.

Here the CDR3 reads CASSYRTGSTNEKLFF. The genes are TRBV5-1 and TRBJ1-4; TCRdb's D call, TRBD1, is unchecked because there is no DNA. Germline assignment: CDR1 SGHRS and CDR2 YFSETQ. The CDR3 loop spans 16 amino acids. The full variable domain, its missing parts supplied by reference TRBV5-1 and TRBJ1-4, is KAGVTQTPRYLIKTRGQQVTLSCSPISGHRSVSWYQQTPGQGLQFLFEYFSETQRNKGNFPGRFSGRQFSNSRSEMNVSTLELGDSALYLCASSYRTGSTNEKLFFGSGTQLSVL.

The chain's CDR3 is CAISDSGGSSYEQYF. V gene TRBV10-3 combines with J gene TRBJ2-7; TCRdb proposes TRBD2, but this gene call is untestable without DNA. From germline, CDR1 is ENHRY and CDR2 SYGVKD. This CDR3 is built from 15 residues.

The chain uses TRBV24-1 and TRBJ2-5; the D gene TCRdb calls, TRBD1, cannot be checked with no DNA. Germline CDR1 KGHDR, CDR2 SFDVKD. This CDR3 is built from 15 residues. CDR3 protein: CATSDRLDSQETQYF.

This chain connects TRBV5-1 to TRBJ2-1; TCRdb gives TRBD2 as the D gene, but with no DNA this cannot be confirmed. Germline assignment: CDR1 SGHRS and CDR2 YFSETQ. This CDR3 comprises 15 residues. The CDR3 sequence is CASAEGAVSYNEQFF.

The V and J genes are TRBV12-3 or TRBV12-4 and TRBJ1-1. CDR3 length equals 15 residues. The CDR3 here is CASKLTEAVNTEAFF.

V and J are TRBV18 and TRBJ2-5; TCRdb calls TRBD1, which cannot be checked without DNA. This CDR3 spans 15 amino acids. CDR1 is KGHSH, CDR2 LQKENI, per germline. This CDR3 reads CASSQGTPPGETQYF.

The chain links TRBV19 to TRBJ1-4; lacking DNA, the TRBD1 call made by TCRdb goes unchecked. The CDR3 is made up of 14 amino acids. Germline CDR1 is LNHDA and CDR2 is SQIVND (reference sequence). CDR3 region: CASSWRQGAEKLFF.